These 9 T cell receptor beta chains originate from one sample sequenced in a study of human T cells and chemical hapten exposure. As to time point: patch test 2, 6 weeks after DPC sensitization. This sample's treatment: therapeutic diphenylcyclopropenone sensitization with weekly scalp DPC. TCRdb itself ran the RACE reads through MiXCR, one entry per CDR3 protein. The data contain over 85,000 distinct CDR3 sequences, over 7.5% of them singletons. The sequences come from whole blood, collected in connection with sensitization to the hapten diphenylcyclopropenone (DPC). The source is a middle-aged woman with alopecia areata. Some clones in this sample may be carry-over from other donors' samples.

The CDR3 is CSVEVPGSSYEQYF. The CDR3 nucleotides are TGCAGCGTTGAAGTTCCAGGGAGCTCCTACGAGCAGTACTTC. This chain links TRBV29-1 with TRBJ2-7; TRBD1 or TRBD2 may be the D gene (5 bases each). This CDR3 contains 14 residues. V shed 1 base and J shed 0 bases, with 10 bases lying between them. CDR1 and CDR2 from the germline V gene are SQVTM and ANQGSEA.

The chain links TRBV29-1 to TRBJ1-1; D gene ambiguous. V shed 4 bases and J shed 7 bases, with 7 bases lying between them. This CDR3 is built from 10 residues. Germline values: CDR1 SQVTM, CDR2 ANQGSEA. The CDR3 sequence: CSVVGFEAFF. The CDR3, as DNA: TGCAGCGTTGTTGGTTTTGAAGCTTTCTTT. Together with reference TRBV29-1 and TRBJ1-1, the CDR3 gives the full variable domain: SAVISQKPSRDICQRGTSLTIQCQVDSQVTMMFWYRQQPGQSLTLIATANQGSEATYESGFVIDKFPISRPNLTFSTLTVSNMSPEDSSIYLCSVVGFEAFFGQGTRLTVV.

Only a few counts were recorded for this clonotype. The chain uses TRBV3-1 and TRBJ1-1; D unresolved. V lost 6 bases to trimming and J lost 7 bases, with 9 bases between them. The CDR3 runs 11 residues. CDR1 and CDR2 from the germline V gene are LGHDT and YNNKEL (reference sequence). DNA of the CDR3: TGTGCCAGCAGAGGAGTTCTTGAAGCTTTCTTT. Amino acids: CASRGVLEAFF.

In this sample, this clonotype turned up a few times. J is TRBJ2-2 and V is TRBV5-4; no definite D call. The germline V and J ends were trimmed by 3 bases and 2 bases, with 5 bases remaining between them. Germline V gene data show CDR1 as SGHNT and CDR2 as YYREEE (reference sequence). The CDR3 has 13 residues. CDR3 residues: CASSSSNTGELFF. The CDR3 bases are TGTGCCAGCAGCTCAAGTAACACCGGGGAGCTGTTTTTT.

V gene TRBV20-1 combines with J gene TRBJ2-7; no firm D call. The germline V gene has CDR1 DFQATT and CDR2 SNEGSKA (reference sequence). The CDR3 runs 13 residues. With 0 bases removed from V and 3 bases from J, the gap between germline ends came to 9 bases. CDR3 bases: TGCAGTGCTAGAGATGTACTATACTACGAGCAGTACTTC. Translated, it gives CSARDVLYYEQYF.

This rearrangement joins TRBV5-1 to TRBJ2-7; weak D call: TRBD1 (6 bases). The germline V gene has CDR1 SGHRS and CDR2 YFSETQ. The V gene lost 8 bases and the J gene lost 3 bases, with 21 bases spanning the gap. CDR3 length: 15 amino acids. In DNA, the CDR3 is TGCGCCAGTAACTCAGGACAGACGGGGTACTACGAGCAGTACTTC. It codes for CASNSGQTGYYEQYF.

This clonotype was seen more than once but under ten times. J is TRBJ2-1 and V is TRBV4-3; TRBD2 matches 8 bases. Trimming removed 6 bases from V and 4 bases from J; junction bases left unmatched: 11. The germline CDR1 and CDR2 sequences are LGHNA and YSLEER. The CDR3 consists of 16 residues. The CDR3 protein is CASSPRGTRSYNEQFF. As DNA, the CDR3 is TGCGCCAGCAGTCCACGTGGGACTAGAAGTTACAATGAGCAGTTCTTC.

In this sample, this clonotype turned up many times. The V and J genes are TRBV7-9 and TRBJ2-5; the D gene is possibly TRBD2 (5 bases). The CDR3 extends over 16 amino acids. V was cut by 4 bases and J by 2 bases, with 17 bases left in between. The germline CDR1 and CDR2 sequences are SEHNR and FQNEAQ (reference sequence). CDR3 DNA sequence: TGTGCCAGCAGCTCCGGTGGGCGATCGGGACAAGAGACCCAGTACTTC. The encoded protein is CASSSGGRSGQETQYF.

This clonotype appeared many times. This rearrangement joins TRBV7-3 to TRBJ1-1, with D unclear. The CDR3 is 13 amino acids. V shed 3 bases and J shed 1 base, with 6 bases lying between them. Germline loops: CDR1 SGHTA, CDR2 FQGTGA. The CDR3 nucleotides are TGTGCCAGCAGCTTGGGGAGGAACACTGAAGCTTTCTTT. Translated: CASSLGRNTEAFF.